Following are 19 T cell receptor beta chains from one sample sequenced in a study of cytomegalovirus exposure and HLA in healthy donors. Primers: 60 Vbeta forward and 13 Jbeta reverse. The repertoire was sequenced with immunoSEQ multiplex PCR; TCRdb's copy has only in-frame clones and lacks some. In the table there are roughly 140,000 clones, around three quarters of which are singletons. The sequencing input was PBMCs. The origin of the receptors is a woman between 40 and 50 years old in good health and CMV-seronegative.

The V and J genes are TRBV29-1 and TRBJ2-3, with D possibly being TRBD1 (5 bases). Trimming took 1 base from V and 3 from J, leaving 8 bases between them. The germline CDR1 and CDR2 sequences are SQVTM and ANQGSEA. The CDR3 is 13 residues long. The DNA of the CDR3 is TGCAGCGTTGAAGTCCCAGGGACAGATACGCAGTATTTT. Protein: CSVEVPGTDTQYF.

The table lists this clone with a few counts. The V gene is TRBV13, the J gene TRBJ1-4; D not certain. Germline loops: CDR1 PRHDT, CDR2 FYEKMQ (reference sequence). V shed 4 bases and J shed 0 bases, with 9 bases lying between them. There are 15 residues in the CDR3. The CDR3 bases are TGTGCCAGCAGCTCCCTCTACGCAACTAATGAAAAACTGTTTTTT. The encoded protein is CASSSLYATNEKLFF.

The CDR3 is CASSQGNHRVPNSYEQYF. Written as DNA, the CDR3 is TGCGCCAGCAGCCAAGGCAACCACCGGGTCCCAAACTCCTACGAGCAGTACTTC. The chain recombines TRBV4-1 with TRBJ2-5; D not certain. The J call may be mistaken, given a closer DNA end match to TRBJ2-7. The CDR3 runs to 18 residues. Germline loops: CDR1 MGHRA, CDR2 YSYEKL.

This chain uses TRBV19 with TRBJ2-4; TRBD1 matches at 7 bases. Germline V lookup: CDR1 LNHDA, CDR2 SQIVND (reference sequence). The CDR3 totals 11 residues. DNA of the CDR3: TGTGGGACGGGACAGAGAAACATTCAGTACTTC. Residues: CGTGQRNIQYF. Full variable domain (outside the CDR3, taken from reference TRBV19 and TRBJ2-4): DGGITQSPKYLFRKEGQNVTLSCEQNLNHDAMYWYRQDPGQGLRLIYYSQIVNDFQKGDIAEGYSVSREKKESFPLTVTSAQKNPTAFYLCGTGQRNIQYFGAGTRLSVL.

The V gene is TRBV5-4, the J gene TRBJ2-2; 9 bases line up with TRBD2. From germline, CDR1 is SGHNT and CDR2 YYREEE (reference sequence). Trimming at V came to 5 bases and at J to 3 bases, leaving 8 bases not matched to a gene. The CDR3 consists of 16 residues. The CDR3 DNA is TGTGCCAGCAGGGATATAGCGGGAGTCGACACCGGGGAGCTGTTTTTT. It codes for CASRDIAGVDTGELFF. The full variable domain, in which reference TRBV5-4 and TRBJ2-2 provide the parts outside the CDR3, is ETGVTQSPTHLIKTRGQQVTLRCSSQSGHNTVSWYQQALGQGPQFIFQYYREEENGRGNFPPRFSGLQFPNYSSELNVNALELDDSALYLCASRDIAGVDTGELFFGEGSRLTVL.

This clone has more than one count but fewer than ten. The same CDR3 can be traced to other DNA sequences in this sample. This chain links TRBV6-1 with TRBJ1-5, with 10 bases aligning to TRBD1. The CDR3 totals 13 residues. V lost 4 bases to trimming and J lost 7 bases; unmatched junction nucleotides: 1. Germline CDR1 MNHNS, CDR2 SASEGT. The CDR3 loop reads CASSGDRGQPQHF. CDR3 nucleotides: TGTGCCAGCAGTGGGGACAGGGGACAGCCCCAGCATTTT.

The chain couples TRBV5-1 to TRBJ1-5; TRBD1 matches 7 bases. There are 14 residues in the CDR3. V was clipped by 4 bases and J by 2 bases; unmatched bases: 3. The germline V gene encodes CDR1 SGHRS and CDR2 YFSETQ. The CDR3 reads CASSLGTGNQPQHF. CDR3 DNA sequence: TGCGCCAGCAGCCTTGGGACAGGCAATCAGCCCCAGCATTTT.

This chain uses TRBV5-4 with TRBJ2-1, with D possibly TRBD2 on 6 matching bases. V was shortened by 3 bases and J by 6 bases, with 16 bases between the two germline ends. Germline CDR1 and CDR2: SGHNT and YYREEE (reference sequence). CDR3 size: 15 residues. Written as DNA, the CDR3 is TGTGCCAGCAGCTCTCCGGGACTGTTAATCAATGAGCAGTTCTTC. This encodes CASSSPGLLINEQFF.

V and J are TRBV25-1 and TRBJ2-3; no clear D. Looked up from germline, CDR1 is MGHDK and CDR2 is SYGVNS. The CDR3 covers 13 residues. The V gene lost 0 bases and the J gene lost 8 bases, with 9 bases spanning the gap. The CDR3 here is CASSEYGTTTQYF. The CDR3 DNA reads TGTGCCAGCAGTGAATATGGAACTACTACGCAGTATTTT.

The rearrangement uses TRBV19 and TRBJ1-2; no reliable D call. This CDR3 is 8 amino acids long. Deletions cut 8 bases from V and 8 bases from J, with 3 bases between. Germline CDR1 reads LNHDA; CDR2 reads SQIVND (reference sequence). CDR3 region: CASEGYTF. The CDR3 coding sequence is TGTGCCAGTGAGGGCTACACCTTC.

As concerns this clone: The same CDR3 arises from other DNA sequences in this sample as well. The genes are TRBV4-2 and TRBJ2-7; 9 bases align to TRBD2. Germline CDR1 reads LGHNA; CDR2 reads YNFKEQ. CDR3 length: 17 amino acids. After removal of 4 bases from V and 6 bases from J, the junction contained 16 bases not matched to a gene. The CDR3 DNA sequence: TGTGCCAGCAGCCCCACCGGCGGGCGGGAGGGGGGGAGCGAGCAGTACTTC. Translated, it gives CASSPTGGREGGSEQYF.

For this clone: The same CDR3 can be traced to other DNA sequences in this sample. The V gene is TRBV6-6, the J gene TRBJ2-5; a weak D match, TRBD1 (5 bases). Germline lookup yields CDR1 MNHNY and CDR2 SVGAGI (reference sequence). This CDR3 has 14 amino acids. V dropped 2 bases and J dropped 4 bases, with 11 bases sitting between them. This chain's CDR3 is CASSYTDRAETQYF. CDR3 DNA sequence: TGTGCCAGCAGTTACACAGACAGAGCAGAGACCCAGTACTTC.

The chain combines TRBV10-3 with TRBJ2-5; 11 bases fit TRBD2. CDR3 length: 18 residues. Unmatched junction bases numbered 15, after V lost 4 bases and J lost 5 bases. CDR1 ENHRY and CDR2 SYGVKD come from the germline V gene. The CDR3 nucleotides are TGTGCCATCAGTGTCGGACGAGGACTAGCGGGCGGTTGGGAGACCCAGTACTTC. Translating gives CAISVGRGLAGGWETQYF.

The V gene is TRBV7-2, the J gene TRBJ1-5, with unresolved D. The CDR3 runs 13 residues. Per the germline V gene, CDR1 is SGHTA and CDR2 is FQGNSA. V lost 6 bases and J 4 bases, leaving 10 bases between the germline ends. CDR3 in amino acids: CASSTHRNQPQHF. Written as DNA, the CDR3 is TGTGCCAGCAGTACCCACAGAAATCAGCCCCAGCATTTT. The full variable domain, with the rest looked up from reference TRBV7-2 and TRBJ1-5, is GAGVSQSPSNKVTEKGKDVELRCDPISGHTALYWYRQSLGQGLEFLIYFQGNSAPDKSGLPSDRFSAERTGGSVSTLTIQRTQQEDSAVYLCASSTHRNQPQHFGDGTRLSIL.

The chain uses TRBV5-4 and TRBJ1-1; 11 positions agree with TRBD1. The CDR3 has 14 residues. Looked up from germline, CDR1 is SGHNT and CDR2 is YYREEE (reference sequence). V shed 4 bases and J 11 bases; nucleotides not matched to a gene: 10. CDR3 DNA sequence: TGTGCCAGCAGCACTGGGACAGGGGGATTGGAGGCTTTCTTT. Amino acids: CASSTGTGGLEAFF.

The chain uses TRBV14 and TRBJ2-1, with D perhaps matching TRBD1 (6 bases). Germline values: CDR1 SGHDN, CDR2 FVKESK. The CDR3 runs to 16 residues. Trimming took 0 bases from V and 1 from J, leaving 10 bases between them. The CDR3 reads CASSQELGTSYNEQFF. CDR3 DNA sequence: TGTGCCAGCAGCCAAGAATTAGGGACATCCTACAATGAGCAGTTCTTC.

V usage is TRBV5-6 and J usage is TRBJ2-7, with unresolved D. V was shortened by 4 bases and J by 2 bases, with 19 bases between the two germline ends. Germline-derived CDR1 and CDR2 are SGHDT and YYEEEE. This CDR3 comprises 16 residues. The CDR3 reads CASSLLEAGGPYEQYF. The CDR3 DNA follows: TGTGCCAGCAGCCTCCTCGAAGCTGGCGGTCCCTACGAGCAGTACTTC.

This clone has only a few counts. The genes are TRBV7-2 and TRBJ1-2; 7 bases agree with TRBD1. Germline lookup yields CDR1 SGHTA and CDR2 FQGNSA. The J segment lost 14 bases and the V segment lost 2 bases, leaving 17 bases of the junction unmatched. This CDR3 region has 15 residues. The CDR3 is CASSLTISGGKAATF. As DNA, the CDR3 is TGTGCCAGCAGCTTAACTATCTCAGGGGGTAAGGCAGCGACCTTC.

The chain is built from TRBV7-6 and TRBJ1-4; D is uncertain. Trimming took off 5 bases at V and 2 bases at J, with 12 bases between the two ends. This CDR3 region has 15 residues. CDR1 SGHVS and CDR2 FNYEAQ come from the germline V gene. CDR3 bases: TGTGCCAGCAGCCCCACATTTAGCACTAATGAAAAACTGTTTTTT. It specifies CASSPTFSTNEKLFF.